This T cell receptor (beta chain) was identified in a study of PD-1 blockade in classical Hodgkin lymphoma. Turning to the study itself: Intravenous infusions of nivolumab 3 mg/kg reached patients every 2 weeks.

Study findings and constraints: Healthy donors reportedly exceeded newly diagnosed patients in baseline TCR diversity.

As for this clone: Its antigen is still unknown.

Every one of the patients relapsed after autologous stem cell transplantation (brentuximab vedotin exposure was variable). In germline, CDR1 is GTSNPN, CDR2 SVGIG (reference sequence). CDR3 size: 14 residues. V was cut by 0 bases and J by 5 bases, with 14 bases left in between. The table came from immunoSEQ multiplex PCR; TCRdb's copy has only in-frame clones and leaves some out. The sample has roughly 11,000 clones; 70% to 90% are singletons. This receptor was identified in a human donor with classical Hodgkin lymphoma. This chain links TRBV30 with TRBJ2-7, with D possibly being TRBD2 (6 bases). The sequencing here drew on peripheral blood mononuclear cells (PBMCs), taken at baseline. CDR3 sequence: CAWSVDGTPNEQYF. For the CDR3, the DNA is TGTGCCTGGAGTGTAGACGGGACTCCAAACGAGCAGTACTTC.